The clone carrying this T cell receptor (beta chain) was counted at least ten times. Antigen unknown. Blood samples were heparinized, roughly 5 to 8.5 ml per donor. The data were obtained in a study of T cell clonality in common variable immunodeficiency. Equal genomic DNA amounts from CVID and control samples were sequenced. Profiled with immunoSEQ multiplex PCR; TCRdb holds only in-frame clones, not every one. The sample lists fewer than 75,000 clones, none appearing once, the ten largest making up around 1.7%. Study-level results: Repertoire-complication correlations in CVID were limited by patient heterogeneity. Compared with healthy controls, CVID subjects showed increased TCRbeta clonality, mostly in about a third.

This receptor was obtained from a person aged 18-70 years in good health. Specimen: peripheral blood mononuclear cells.

CDR3 in amino acids: CAWAGGRTDTQYF. The part of the CDR3 DNA that was read is TGTGCCTGGGCAGGGGGCAGGACAGATACG. The gene calls are TRBV30 and TRBJ2-3, with TRBD1 matching over 8 bases. The CDR3 is cut off 3 residues early in the read; its end comes from the germline J gene. V shed 5 bases and J 3 bases; nucleotides not matched to a gene: 4. Germline V CDR1 and CDR2: GTSNPN, SVGIG (reference sequence). The CDR3 has 13 residues.